This entry describes one T cell receptor (beta chain). Its specific antigen is unknown. Within one base of it there is no much larger clone, and no base qualities were kept. These data originate in a study of blood T cell repertoires in COVID-19 (TCRdb year 2020). For the study in its entirety: Collaborator samples came from the United States, Italy and Spain and covered acute and convalescent phases of COVID-19. The prospective study material was composed of cDNA or gDNA derived from T cells, B-cell-depleted T cells, or PBMCs. Deeply sampled blood TCRbeta repertoires from subjects exposed to, actively infected with, or recovered from COVID-19 were included in the dataset. The samples were drawn from two sources: the first 160 participants of the ongoing ImmuneRACE study, and fewer than 1,500 subjects contributed by 6 global collaborators. Where HLA class I and class II types were available, the types were taken from metadata supplied by the sample provider, not from assay-based typing. A freely available public database, intended as a resource for researchers studying the immune response to SARS-CoV-2, is where the repertoires were released. Sample metadata almost always included a de-identified subject ID, COVID-19 status, age in years and sex. Overall results and qualifications from the work: The amount of clinical and demographic metadata varied by source and participant and was provided uncurated.

V was cut back by 6 bases and J by 2 bases, leaving a gap of 13 bases between them. The CDR3 runs 14 residues from the cysteine to the phenylalanine. Only the CDR3 DNA is retained, 42 bases long and in frame from the first base. As encoded in the germline V gene, CDR1 is KGHDR while CDR2 is SFDVKD. At one collaborating source in Seattle, patients were enrolled during active infection and were followed longitudinally through the course of disease. The collaborating institutions used their own protocols to collect whole blood in K2EDTA tubes. For TCRbeta analysis, collaborators shipped samples as frozen whole blood, isolated PBMCs, or DNA extracted from either of those sample types. TCRbeta CDR3 regions were amplified from genomic DNA using the immunoSEQ Assay, a bias-controlled multiplex PCR. The authors processed their data as follows. Within the assay, amplification of reference gene primers was used to estimate how many nucleated cells each sample contained. Sequence reads were collapsed and filtered to measure the absolute abundance of every unique TCRbeta CDR3 rearrangement. For each sample, productive Simpson clonality was calculated as the square root of Simpson's diversity index across productive rearrangements. The table comes from immuneACCESS by way of TCRdb, which keeps in-frame sequences with V and J called. Part of the clones is missing from these tables; in studies checked, under half for an unresolved V gene and the rest for unknown reasons. The DNA gave D and trimming, while V, J and clone size come from that table. Here the sample has roughly 340,000 clones; 87% occur a single time. In total, the top ten clones hold over 6% of the sample.

The chain couples TRBV24-1 to TRBJ2-7, with the D gene not clear enough to name. Sequencing was carried out using peripheral blood. This clonotype originated in a woman between 45 and 60 years old with COVID-19, enrolled during active disease. The bases read TGTGCCACCAGTTCAGCCCGTAGCCCCTACGAGCAGTACTTC. It encodes CATSSARSPYEQYF.